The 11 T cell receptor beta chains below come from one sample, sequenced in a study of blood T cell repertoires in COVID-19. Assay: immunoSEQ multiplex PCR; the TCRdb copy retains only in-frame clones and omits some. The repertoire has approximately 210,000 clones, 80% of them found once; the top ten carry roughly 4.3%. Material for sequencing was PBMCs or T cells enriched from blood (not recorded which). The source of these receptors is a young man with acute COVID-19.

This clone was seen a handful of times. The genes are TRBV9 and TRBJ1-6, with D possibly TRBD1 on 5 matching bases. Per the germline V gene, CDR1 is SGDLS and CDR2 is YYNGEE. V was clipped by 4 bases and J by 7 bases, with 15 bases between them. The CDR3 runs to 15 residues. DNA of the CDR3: TGTGCCAGCAGCCCCCAGACAGACTCCAATTCACCCCTCCACTTT. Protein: CASSPQTDSNSPLHF.

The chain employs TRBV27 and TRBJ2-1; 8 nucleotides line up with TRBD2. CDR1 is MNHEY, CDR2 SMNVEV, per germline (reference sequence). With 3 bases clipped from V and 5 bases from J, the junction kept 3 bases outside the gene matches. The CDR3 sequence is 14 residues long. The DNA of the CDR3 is TGTGCCAGCAGTTTGGGACTAGGCAACAATGAGCAGTTCTTC. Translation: CASSLGLGNNEQFF.

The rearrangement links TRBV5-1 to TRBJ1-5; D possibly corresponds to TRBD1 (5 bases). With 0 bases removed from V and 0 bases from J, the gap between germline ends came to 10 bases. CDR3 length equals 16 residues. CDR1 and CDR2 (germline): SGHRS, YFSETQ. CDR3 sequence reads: CASSLGDSYSNQPQHF. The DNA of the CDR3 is TGCGCCAGCAGCTTGGGAGACAGCTATAGCAATCAGCCCCAGCATTTT.

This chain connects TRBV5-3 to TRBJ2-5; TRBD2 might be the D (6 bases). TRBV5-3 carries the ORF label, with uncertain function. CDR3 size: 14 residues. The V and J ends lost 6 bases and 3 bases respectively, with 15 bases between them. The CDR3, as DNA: TGTGCCAGAATTTTCGGGACTCCTGAAGAGACCCAGTACTTC. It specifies CARIFGTPEETQYF.

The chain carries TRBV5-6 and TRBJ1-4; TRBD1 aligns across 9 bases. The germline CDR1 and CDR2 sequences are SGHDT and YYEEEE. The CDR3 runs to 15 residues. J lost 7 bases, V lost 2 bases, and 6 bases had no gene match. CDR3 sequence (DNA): TGTGCCAGCAGCTTCCGGGACAGGGTTGGTGAAAAACTGTTTTTT. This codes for CASSFRDRVGEKLFF.

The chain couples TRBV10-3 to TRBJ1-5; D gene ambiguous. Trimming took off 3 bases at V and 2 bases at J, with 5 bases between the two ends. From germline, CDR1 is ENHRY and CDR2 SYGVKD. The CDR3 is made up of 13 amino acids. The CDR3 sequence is CAISEIGNQPQHF. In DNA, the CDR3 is TGTGCCATCAGTGAAATAGGCAATCAGCCCCAGCATTTT.

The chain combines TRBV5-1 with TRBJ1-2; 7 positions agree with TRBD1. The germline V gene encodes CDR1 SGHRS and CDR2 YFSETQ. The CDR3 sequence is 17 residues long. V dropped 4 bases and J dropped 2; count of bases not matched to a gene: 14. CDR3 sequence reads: CASSPPGTVLKNYGYTF. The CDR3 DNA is TGCGCCAGCAGCCCACCTGGGACAGTCTTAAAGAACTATGGCTACACCTTC.

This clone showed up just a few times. The CDR3 spells CASSSRQVPNSPLHF. The CDR3 nucleotides read TGTGCCAGCAGTTCAAGACAGGTCCCTAATTCACCCCTCCACTTT. The genes are TRBV28 and TRBJ1-6, with D tentatively TRBD1 (6 bases). CDR3 length: 15 residues. V lost 4 bases, J lost 6 bases, and 13 bases lay in between. The V gene's germline CDR1 is MDHEN and CDR2 SYDVKM.

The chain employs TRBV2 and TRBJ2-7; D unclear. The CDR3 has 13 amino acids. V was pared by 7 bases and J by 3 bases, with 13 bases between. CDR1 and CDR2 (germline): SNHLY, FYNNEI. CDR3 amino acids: CASTPQGGYEQYF. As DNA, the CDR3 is TGTGCCAGCACCCCCCAAGGCGGCTACGAGCAGTACTTC.

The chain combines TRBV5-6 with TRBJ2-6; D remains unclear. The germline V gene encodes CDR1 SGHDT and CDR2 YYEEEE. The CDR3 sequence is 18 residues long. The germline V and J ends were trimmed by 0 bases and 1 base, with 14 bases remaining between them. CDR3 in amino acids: CASSLVTIAPSGANVLTF. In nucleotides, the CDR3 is TGTGCCAGCAGCTTGGTTACAATAGCCCCTTCTGGGGCCAACGTCCTGACTTTC.

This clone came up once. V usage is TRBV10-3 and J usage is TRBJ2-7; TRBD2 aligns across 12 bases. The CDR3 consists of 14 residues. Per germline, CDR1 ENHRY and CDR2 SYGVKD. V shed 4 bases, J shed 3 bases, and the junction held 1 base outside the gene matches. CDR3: CAISGLAGDYEQYF. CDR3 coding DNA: TGTGCCATCAGTGGACTAGCGGGAGACTACGAGCAGTACTTC.